This record covers a single T cell receptor (beta chain). These data originate in a study of blood T cell repertoires in COVID-19. In the original processing: By means of reference gene primer amplification, nucleated cell counts were estimated. TCRdb keeps only in-frame clones here, not all; method: immunoSEQ multiplex PCR. The V and J calls and the clone size are those of that table, but D and trimming were determined from the DNA. Of some 240,000 clones detected, roughly four fifths appear once; the ten largest clones hold 7.5%. Sequenced input: peripheral blood. The TCR sequence derives from a woman aged 80 or over with COVID-19, enrolled during active disease.

The chain's CDR3 is CASSQPLQSYEQYF. CDR3 DNA sequence: TGCGCCAGCAGCCAACCCCTACAGTCCTACGAGCAGTACTTC. The chain employs TRBV4-1 and TRBJ2-7; D call uncertain. CDR1 is MGHRA, CDR2 YSYEKL, per germline. This CDR3 has 14 residues. Trimming removed 2 bases from V and 1 base from J, with 9 bases in between.